Below are 31 T cell receptor beta chains sequenced from a single sample in a study of early T cells in non-severe SARS-CoV-2 infection. TCRdb reprocessed the 5' RACE reads via MiXCR and lists one record per CDR3 protein. This sample yields approximately 100,000 distinct CDR3 sequences, of which roughly 9.6% are seen a single time; around 4.7% belongs to the top ten. Sequencing was done on a sample of whole blood. These receptors all come from an adult who was a healthcare worker with PCR-confirmed SARS-CoV-2 infection or an uninfected control (not recorded which).

This sequence joins TRBV16 and TRBJ2-7, with 9 bases fitting TRBD1. Germline V gives CDR1 KGHSY, CDR2 FQNENV. CDR3 size: 15 residues. V lost 3 bases, J lost 3 bases, and 6 bases stayed unmatched. CDR3 in DNA: TGTGCCAGCAGCCATTCGGACAGGGGAATCTACGAGCAGTACTTC. This gives the protein CASSHSDRGIYEQYF.

This clonotype was seen repeatedly, ten times or more. CDR3 region: CASSDSTGELFF. The CDR3 bases are TGCGCCAGCAGCGACAGCACCGGGGAGCTGTTTTTT. The chain uses TRBV10-1 and TRBJ2-2; possible D gene TRBD1, 5 bases. V was clipped by 6 bases and J by 4 bases, with 6 bases between them. The V gene's germline CDR1 is WNHNN and CDR2 SYGVQD (reference sequence). The CDR3 spans 12 residues.

The chain carries TRBV5-1 and TRBJ2-7; TRBD2 agrees at 8 bases. The V and J ends lost 0 bases and 2 bases, in that order; junction bases with no gene match: 7. CDR1 and CDR2 (germline): SGHRS, YFSETQ. The CDR3 has 16 residues. DNA of the CDR3: TGCGCCAGCAGCTTGGCGGCGGGAGGCCGCCCCTACGAGCAGTACTTC. Translated: CASSLAAGGRPYEQYF. Combining the CDR3 with reference TRBV5-1 and TRBJ2-7 gives the whole variable domain KAGVTQTPRYLIKTRGQQVTLSCSPISGHRSVSWYQQTPGQGLQFLFEYFSETQRNKGNFPGRFSGRQFSNSRSEMNVSTLELGDSALYLCASSLAAGGRPYEQYFGPGTRLTVT.

At least ten counts were recorded for this clonotype. The chain employs TRBV6-5 and TRBJ2-1; maybe TRBD2 (8 bases). V lost 6 bases and J lost 2, with 14 bases in between. Germline V gene sequence: CDR1 MNHEY, CDR2 SVGAGI. The CDR3 runs to 15 residues. CDR3 coding DNA: TGTGCCAGCAGCTCGGGAGGGGGCCCCTACAATGAGCAGTTCTTC. It translates to CASSSGGGPYNEQFF.

This chain joins TRBV10-3 and TRBJ1-5, with D perhaps matching TRBD1 (5 bases). This CDR3 is 16 amino acids long. Germline V gene data show CDR1 as ENHRY and CDR2 as SYGVKD. V lost 4 bases and J 5 bases, leaving 18 bases between the germline ends. The CDR3, as DNA: TGTGCCATCAGTGCTTCGGGACCCACAGCGCATCAGCCCCAGCATTTT. Protein: CAISASGPTAHQPQHF.

This clonotype was counted at least ten times. This chain joins TRBV13 and TRBJ1-1; 7 bases are shared with TRBD1. Germline V gives CDR1 PRHDT, CDR2 FYEKMQ (reference sequence). CDR3 length equals 13 residues. The V and J ends lost 1 base and 13 bases, in that order; junction bases with no gene match: 9. CDR3 loop: CASSLARGRSGFF. The CDR3 coding sequence is TGTGCCAGCAGCTTAGCGAGGGGGCGTAGTGGTTTCTTT. Full variable domain (outside the CDR3, taken from reference TRBV13 and TRBJ1-1): AAGVIQSPRHLIKEKRETATLKCYPIPRHDTVYWYQQGPGQDPQFLISFYEKMQSDKGSIPDRFSAQQFSDYHSELNMSSLELGDSALYFCASSLARGRSGFFGQGTRLTVV.

The rearrangement joins TRBV24-1 to TRBJ2-3, with D unclear. Germline assignment: CDR1 KGHDR and CDR2 SFDVKD. The CDR3 contains 13 residues. Trimming pared 2 bases from V and 0 bases from J, leaving 2 bases between. The CDR3 bases are TGTGCCACCAGTGATTCTAGCACAGATACGCAGTATTTT. Its protein is CATSDSSTDTQYF.

This clonotype was counted between two and nine times. This chain connects TRBV30 to TRBJ1-5; D is undetermined. V was clipped by 3 bases and J by 0 bases, with 15 bases between them. Germline values: CDR1 GTSNPN, CDR2 SVGIG (reference sequence). There are 16 residues in the CDR3. CDR3 bases: TGTGCCTGGAGCCCTTCGACTGGGTATAGCAATCAGCCCCAGCATTTT. As protein: CAWSPSTGYSNQPQHF. The whole variable domain, remainder taken from reference TRBV30 and TRBJ1-5, is SQTIHQWPATLVQPVGSPLSLECTVEGTSNPNLYWYRQAAGRGLQLLFYSVGIGQISSEVPQNLSASRPQDRQFILSSKKLLLSDSGFYLCAWSPSTGYSNQPQHFGDGTRLSIL.

This clonotype was counted many times. The CDR3 region is CASSLRPGTQWYF. In nucleotides, the CDR3 is TGTGCCAGCAGTTTAAGACCCGGGACCCAATGGTACTTC. The chain uses TRBV12-3 or TRBV12-4 and TRBJ2-4; tentatively, D is TRBD1 or TRBD2 (5 bases each). Trimming pared 2 bases from V and 15 bases from J, leaving 17 bases between. CDR3 length: 13 residues.

There are many counts of this clonotype. The chain combines TRBV5-1 with TRBJ2-1; D might be TRBD1 (6 bases). This CDR3 has 12 amino acids. CDR1 and CDR2 from the germline V gene are SGHRS and YFSETQ. Trimming left V 4 bases short and J 8 bases short, with 10 bases between. CDR3 coding DNA: TGCGCCAGCAGCCGACAGGTTGATGAGCAGTTCTTC. It translates to CASSRQVDEQFF.

This clonotype was found a few times. The chain joins TRBV20-1 to TRBJ2-1; D is uncertain. Per the germline V gene, CDR1 is DFQATT and CDR2 is SNEGSKA (reference sequence). Trimming removed 3 bases from V and 1 base from J, with 13 bases in between. This CDR3 has 15 amino acids. For the CDR3, the DNA is TGCAGTGCTAGCTTGGCTCCACAATCCTACAATGAGCAGTTCTTC. It codes for CSASLAPQSYNEQFF.

This clonotype was counted between two and nine times. The chain uses TRBV2 and TRBJ1-5; no reliable D call. V lost 4 bases, J lost 4 bases, and 8 bases lay in between. The CDR3 is made up of 13 amino acids. In germline, CDR1 is SNHLY, CDR2 FYNNEI. The CDR3 DNA reads TGTGCCAGCAGTGTAGGGTTAAATCAGCCCCAGCATTTT. It yields the protein CASSVGLNQPQHF.

This rearrangement joins TRBV7-2 to TRBJ2-7; D possibly matches TRBD1 or TRBD2 (5 bases each). Germline V gene data show CDR1 as SGHTA and CDR2 as FQGNSA. The length of the CDR3 is 13 residues. V lost 4 bases to trimming and J lost 7 bases, with 14 bases between them. CDR3 nucleotides: TGTGCCAGCAGCTCTATGGGGCCGGGGGAGCAGTACTTC. Amino acid sequence: CASSSMGPGEQYF.

This chain joins TRBV28 and TRBJ1-1; unclear D gene. Germline V CDR1 and CDR2: MDHEN, SYDVKM. V gave up 7 bases and J gave up 2 bases, with 17 bases separating them. This CDR3 has 15 residues. This CDR3 reads CASKFGLTLNTEAFF. The CDR3, as DNA: TGTGCCAGCAAATTTGGACTAACACTTAACACTGAAGCTTTCTTT.

V and J are TRBV6-2 or TRBV6-3 and TRBJ2-1, with no clear D. The CDR3 sequence is 11 residues long. The germline gives CDR1 MNHEY, CDR2 SVGEGT. V lost 10 bases and J 7 bases, leaving 11 bases between the germline ends. CDR3 in DNA: TGTGCCATCTCCACCCTTAATGAGCAGTTCTTC. Its protein is CAISTLNEQFF.

There are a few counts of this clonotype. This chain links TRBV27 with TRBJ1-5, with 9 bases that match TRBD1. J was trimmed by 7 bases and V by 4 bases; bases with no gene match: 8. Germline lookup yields CDR1 MNHEY and CDR2 SMNVEV (reference sequence). CDR3 length equals 15 residues. This CDR3 reads CASSSKGQGGQPQHF. The CDR3 DNA reads TGTGCCAGCAGTTCAAAGGGACAGGGAGGCCAGCCCCAGCATTTT.

This clonotype was observed many times. CDR3 loop: CASSLSLGTEQFF. For the CDR3, the DNA is TGTGCCAGCAGCTTGAGTCTAGGGACTGAGCAGTTCTTC. The V call is TRBV7-3, the J call TRBJ2-1; D is perhaps TRBD1 or TRBD2 (5 bases each). The CDR3 is made up of 13 amino acids. V was shortened by 3 bases and J by 9 bases, with 12 bases between the two germline ends. Germline CDR1 and CDR2: SGHTA and FQGTGA. The full variable domain, with the rest looked up from reference TRBV7-3 and TRBJ2-1, is GAGVSQTPSNKVTEKGKYVELRCDPISGHTALYWYRQSLGQGPEFLIYFQGTGAADDSGLPNDRFFAVRPEGSVSTLKIQRTERGDSAVYLCASSLSLGTEQFFGPGTRLTVL.

This clonotype turned up a few times. The chain employs TRBV9 and TRBJ2-2, with 8 nucleotides matching TRBD1. CDR3 length equals 15 residues. Germline loops: CDR1 SGDLS, CDR2 YYNGEE. V shed 4 bases, J shed 3 bases, and the junction held 5 bases outside the gene matches. CDR3: CASSPWTGYTGELFF. As DNA, the CDR3 is TGTGCCAGCAGCCCTTGGACAGGGTACACCGGGGAGCTGTTTTTT.

This clonotype was seen a handful of times. The chain links TRBV2 to TRBJ2-7; 8 bases agree with TRBD1. The V segment lost 10 bases and the J segment 0 bases; nucleotides outside the gene matches: 2. Germline values: CDR1 SNHLY, CDR2 FYNNEI. The CDR3 loop spans 12 amino acids. CDR3 loop: CATGQVSYEQYF. In nucleotides, the CDR3 is TGTGCCACGGGACAGGTCTCCTACGAGCAGTACTTC.

Many counts were recorded for this clonotype. The V and J genes are TRBV5-6 and TRBJ1-3; the D gene is possibly TRBD1 (6 bases). The length of the CDR3 is 16 residues. The V gene lost 3 bases and the J gene lost 4 bases, with 17 bases spanning the gap. Germline CDR1 SGHDT, CDR2 YYEEEE. CDR3 loop: CASSSPTGPRGNTIYF. As DNA, the CDR3 is TGTGCCAGCAGCTCCCCTACAGGGCCCCGGGGAAACACCATATATTTT.

This clonotype was detected only a few times. The CDR3 sequence: CASSPRDRPGEKLFF. CDR3 coding DNA: TGTGCCAGCAGCCCCCGGGACAGGCCCGGGGAAAAACTGTTTTTT. The chain joins TRBV7-8 to TRBJ1-4; 8 nucleotides agree with TRBD1. This CDR3 spans 15 amino acids. The germline CDR1 and CDR2 sequences are SGHVS and FQNEAQ. V trimming: 5 bases; J trimming: 8 bases; junction bases outside the gene matches: 10.

This clonotype was counted between two and nine times. The CDR3 DNA sequence: TGTGCCAGCAGCCCAAATACAGGGACCCAGTACTTC. Residues: CASSPNTGTQYF. The gene calls are TRBV3-1 and TRBJ2-5; D might be TRBD1 (5 bases). Trimming shortened V by 4 bases and J by 7 bases, and 10 bases separated the two germline ends. CDR1 is LGHDT, CDR2 YNNKEL, per germline (reference sequence). The CDR3 has 12 residues.

This clonotype appeared many times. This chain connects TRBV20-1 to TRBJ2-2; TRBD1 agrees at 8 bases. Germline values: CDR1 DFQATT, CDR2 SNEGSKA (reference sequence). This CDR3 region has 15 residues. The trim removed 2 bases at V and 5 bases at J, leaving 7 bases unmatched. CDR3 in amino acids: CSARSGGRGTGELFF. The CDR3 DNA reads as TGCAGTGCTAGATCAGGGGGCAGGGGTACCGGGGAGCTGTTTTTT.

In this sample, this clonotype turned up many times. The chain combines TRBV12-3 or TRBV12-4 with TRBJ1-1; D might be TRBD1 (6 bases). Trimming cost V 6 bases and J 0 bases, with 11 bases left between them. The CDR3 contains 14 residues. DNA for the CDR3: TGTGCCAGCAGGAGACAGGCTCTGAACACTGAAGCTTTCTTT. Amino acids: CASRRQALNTEAFF.

This clonotype was counted many times. CDR3 nucleotides: TGCAGTGCTAGTCAGGGGTTCTACTATGGCTACACCTTC. It codes for CSASQGFYYGYTF. The V call is TRBV20-1, the J call TRBJ1-2; D perhaps matches TRBD1 (6 bases). The CDR3 runs 13 residues. Looked up from germline, CDR1 is DFQATT and CDR2 is SNEGSKA (reference sequence). Trimming took 3 bases from V and 3 from J, leaving 11 bases between them.

This clonotype was recorded at least ten times. The chain recombines TRBV10-3 with TRBJ1-1, with 11 bases aligning to TRBD1. CDR3 length: 16 residues. Germline V CDR1 and CDR2: ENHRY, SYGVKD. V shed 5 bases and J 3 bases; nucleotides not matched to a gene: 8. The CDR3 spells CAISRTGGAFDTEAFF. In DNA form, the CDR3 reads TGTGCCATCAGTCGGACAGGGGGCGCGTTCGACACTGAAGCTTTCTTT.

This clonotype occurred many times. The chain has TRBV7-9 and TRBJ1-1; D possibly corresponds to TRBD1 (6 bases). V shed 4 bases and J shed 3 bases, with 12 bases lying between them. CDR3 size: 14 residues. Germline-derived CDR1 and CDR2 are SEHNR and FQNEAQ (reference sequence). CDR3 nucleotide sequence: TGTGCCAGCAGCTCACAACAGGGAGACACTGAAGCTTTCTTT. It codes for CASSSQQGDTEAFF.

The genes are TRBV28 and TRBJ2-1, with TRBD1 as a possible D gene (6 bases). This CDR3 has 14 amino acids. Trimming shortened V by 5 bases and J by 0 bases, and 8 bases separated the two germline ends. Germline CDR1 and CDR2: MDHEN and SYDVKM. The CDR3 DNA sequence: TGTGCCAGCAGTCCGGACAGCTCCTACAATGAGCAGTTCTTC. It codes for CASSPDSSYNEQFF. The full variable domain, in which reference TRBV28 and TRBJ2-1 provide the parts outside the CDR3, is DVKVTQSSRYLVKRTGEKVFLECVQDMDHENMFWYRQDPGLGLRLIYFSYDVKMKEKGDIPEGYSVSREKKERFSLILESASTNQTSMYLCASSPDSSYNEQFFGPGTRLTVL.

This clonotype was seen many times. The V call is TRBV5-6, the J call TRBJ1-4; no clear D. The CDR3 runs 14 residues. The germline V and J ends were trimmed by 1 base and 8 bases, with 12 bases remaining between them. CDR1 is SGHDT, CDR2 YYEEEE, per germline. The CDR3 spells CASSLWQTVEKLFF. DNA for the CDR3: TGTGCCAGCAGCTTGTGGCAGACTGTGGAAAAACTGTTTTTT.

This clonotype was counted only a few times. The J gene is TRBJ1-4, the V gene TRBV28; D might be TRBD1 (6 bases). The CDR3 runs 12 residues. Germline assignment: CDR1 MDHEN and CDR2 SYDVKM. Trimming cost V 6 bases and J 8 bases, with 10 bases left between them. This CDR3 reads CASRQGGEKLFF. The CDR3 DNA reads as TGTGCCAGCAGACAGGGAGGAGAAAAACTGTTTTTT.

This clonotype came up once. The chain links TRBV12-3 or TRBV12-4 to TRBJ1-3; no reliable D call. The CDR3 consists of 13 residues. V was clipped by 5 bases and J by 0 bases, with 5 bases between them. CDR3 bases: TGTGCCAGCAGTACCAGCTCTGGAAACACCATATATTTT. As protein: CASSTSSGNTIYF.